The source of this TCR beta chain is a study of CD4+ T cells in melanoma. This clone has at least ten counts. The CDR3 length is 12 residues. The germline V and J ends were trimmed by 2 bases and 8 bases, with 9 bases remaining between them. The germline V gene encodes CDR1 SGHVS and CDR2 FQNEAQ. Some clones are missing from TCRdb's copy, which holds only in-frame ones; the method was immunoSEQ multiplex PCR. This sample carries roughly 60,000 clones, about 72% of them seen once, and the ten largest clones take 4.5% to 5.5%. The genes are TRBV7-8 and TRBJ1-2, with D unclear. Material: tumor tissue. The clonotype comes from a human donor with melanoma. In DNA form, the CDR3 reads TGTGCCAGCAGCTTATCGGGCGTAGGCTACACCTTC. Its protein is CASSLSGVGYTF. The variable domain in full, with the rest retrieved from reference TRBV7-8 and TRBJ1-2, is GAGVSQSPRYKVAKRGQDVALRCDPISGHVSLFWYQQALGQGPEFLTYFQNEAQLDKSGLPSDRFFAERPEGSVSTLKIQRTQQEDSAVYLCASSLSGVGYTFGSGTRLTVV.